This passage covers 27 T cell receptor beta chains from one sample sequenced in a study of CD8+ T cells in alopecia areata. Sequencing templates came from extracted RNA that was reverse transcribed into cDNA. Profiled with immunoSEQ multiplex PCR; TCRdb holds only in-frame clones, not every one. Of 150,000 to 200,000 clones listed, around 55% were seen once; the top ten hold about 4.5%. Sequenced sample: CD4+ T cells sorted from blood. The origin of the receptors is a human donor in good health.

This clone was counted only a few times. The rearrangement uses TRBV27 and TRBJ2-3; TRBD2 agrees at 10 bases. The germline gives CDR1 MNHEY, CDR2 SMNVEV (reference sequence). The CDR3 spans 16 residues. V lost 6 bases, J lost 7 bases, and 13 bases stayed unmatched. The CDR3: CASRNGLAADTNTQYF. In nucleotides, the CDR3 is TGTGCCAGCAGGAACGGACTAGCGGCCGATACGAATACGCAGTATTTT.

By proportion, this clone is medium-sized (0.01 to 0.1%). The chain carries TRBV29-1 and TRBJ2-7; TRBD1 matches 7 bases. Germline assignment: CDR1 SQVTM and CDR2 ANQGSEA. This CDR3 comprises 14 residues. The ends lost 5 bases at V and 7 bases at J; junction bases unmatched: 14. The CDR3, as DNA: TGCAGCGTTCCCGGGACAGAGTCAACTACGGAGCAGTACTTC. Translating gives CSVPGTESTTEQYF.

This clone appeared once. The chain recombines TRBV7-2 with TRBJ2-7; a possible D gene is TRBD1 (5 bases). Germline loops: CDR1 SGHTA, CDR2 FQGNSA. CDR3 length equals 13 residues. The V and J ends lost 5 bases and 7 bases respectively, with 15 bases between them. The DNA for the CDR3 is TGTGCCAGCAGCCCCCTCCCAGGGTTGGAGCAGTACTTC. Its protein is CASSPLPGLEQYF.

The CDR3 loop reads CASSSSASAHNEQFF. The DNA for the CDR3 is TGTGCCAGCAGTTCGTCGGCTAGCGCTCACAATGAGCAGTTCTTC. The chain recombines TRBV28 with TRBJ2-1; D might be TRBD2 (6 bases). CDR3 length: 15 residues. Deletions cut 4 bases from V and 5 bases from J, with 15 bases between. The germline CDR1 and CDR2 sequences are MDHEN and SYDVKM. Full variable domain (outside the CDR3, taken from reference TRBV28 and TRBJ2-1): DVKVTQSSRYLVKRTGEKVFLECVQDMDHENMFWYRQDPGLGLRLIYFSYDVKMKEKGDIPEGYSVSREKKERFSLILESASTNQTSMYLCASSSSASAHNEQFFGPGTRLTVL.

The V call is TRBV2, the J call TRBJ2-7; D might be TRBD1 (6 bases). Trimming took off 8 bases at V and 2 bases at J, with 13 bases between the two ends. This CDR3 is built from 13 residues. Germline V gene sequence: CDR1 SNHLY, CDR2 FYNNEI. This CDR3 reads CASRVAGAYEQYF. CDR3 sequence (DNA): TGTGCCAGCCGAGTGGCAGGGGCCTACGAGCAGTACTTC.

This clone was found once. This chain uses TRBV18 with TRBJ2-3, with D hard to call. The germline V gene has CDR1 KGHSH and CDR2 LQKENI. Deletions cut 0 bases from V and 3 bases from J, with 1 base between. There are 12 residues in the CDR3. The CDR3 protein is CASSPPTDTQYF. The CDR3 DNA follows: TGTGCCAGCTCACCACCGACAGATACGCAGTATTTT.

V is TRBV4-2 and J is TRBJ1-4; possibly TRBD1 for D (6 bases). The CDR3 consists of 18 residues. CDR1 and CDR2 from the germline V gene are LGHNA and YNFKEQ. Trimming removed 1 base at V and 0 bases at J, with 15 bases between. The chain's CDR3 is CASSQGRTAAATNEKLFF. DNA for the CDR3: TGTGCCAGCAGCCAAGGCCGGACAGCCGCTGCAACTAATGAAAAACTGTTTTTT.

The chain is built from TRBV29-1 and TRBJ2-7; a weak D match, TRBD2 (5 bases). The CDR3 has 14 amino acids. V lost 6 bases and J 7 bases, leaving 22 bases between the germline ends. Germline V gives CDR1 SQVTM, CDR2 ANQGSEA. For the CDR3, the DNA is TGCAGCGTGGCTCCCGGAGGCGGTTTCGGGGAGCAGTACTTC. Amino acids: CSVAPGGGFGEQYF.

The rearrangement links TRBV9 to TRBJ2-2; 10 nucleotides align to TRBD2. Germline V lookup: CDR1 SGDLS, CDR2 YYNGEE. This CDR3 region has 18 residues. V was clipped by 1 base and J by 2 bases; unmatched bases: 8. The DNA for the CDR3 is TGTGCCAGCAGCGTATTAAGAGCGGGAGGGCTTAACACCGGGGAGCTGTTTTTT. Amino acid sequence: CASSVLRAGGLNTGELFF. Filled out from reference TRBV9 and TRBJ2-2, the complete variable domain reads DSGVTQTPKHLITATGQRVTLRCSPRSGDLSVYWYQQSLDQGLQFLIQYYNGEERAKGNILERFSAQQFPDLHSELNLSSLELGDSALYFCASSVLRAGGLNTGELFFGEGSRLTVL.

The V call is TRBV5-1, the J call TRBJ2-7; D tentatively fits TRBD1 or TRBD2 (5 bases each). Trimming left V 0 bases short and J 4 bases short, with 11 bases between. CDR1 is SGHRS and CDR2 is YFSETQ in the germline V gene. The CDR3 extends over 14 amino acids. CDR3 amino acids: CASSLGDLLYEQYF. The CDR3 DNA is TGCGCCAGCAGCTTGGGGGACCTACTTTACGAGCAGTACTTC.

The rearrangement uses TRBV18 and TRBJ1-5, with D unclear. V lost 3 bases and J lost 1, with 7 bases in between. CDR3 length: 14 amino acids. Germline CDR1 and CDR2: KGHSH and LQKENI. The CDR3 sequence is CASSPSPSNQPQHF. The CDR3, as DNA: TGTGCCAGCTCACCGAGTCCGAGCAATCAGCCCCAGCATTTT.

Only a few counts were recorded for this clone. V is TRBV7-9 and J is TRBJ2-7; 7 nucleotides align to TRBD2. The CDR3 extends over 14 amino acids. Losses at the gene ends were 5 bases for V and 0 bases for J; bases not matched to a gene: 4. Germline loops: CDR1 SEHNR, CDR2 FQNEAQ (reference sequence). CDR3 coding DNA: TGTGCCAGCAGCGAGCGGGGATTCTCCTACGAGCAGTACTTC. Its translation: CASSERGFSYEQYF.

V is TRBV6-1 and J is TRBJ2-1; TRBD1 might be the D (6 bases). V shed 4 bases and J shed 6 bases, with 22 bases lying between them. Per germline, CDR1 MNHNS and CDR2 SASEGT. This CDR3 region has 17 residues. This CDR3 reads CASSVFGDAVGGNEQFF. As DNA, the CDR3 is TGTGCCAGCAGTGTGTTCGGTGATGCGGTAGGGGGCAATGAGCAGTTCTTC.

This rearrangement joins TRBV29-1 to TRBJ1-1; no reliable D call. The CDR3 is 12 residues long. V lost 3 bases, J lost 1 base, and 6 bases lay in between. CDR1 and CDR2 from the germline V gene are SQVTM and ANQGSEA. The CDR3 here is CSVDPGNTEAFF. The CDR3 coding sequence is TGCAGCGTTGACCCCGGGAACACTGAAGCTTTCTTT.

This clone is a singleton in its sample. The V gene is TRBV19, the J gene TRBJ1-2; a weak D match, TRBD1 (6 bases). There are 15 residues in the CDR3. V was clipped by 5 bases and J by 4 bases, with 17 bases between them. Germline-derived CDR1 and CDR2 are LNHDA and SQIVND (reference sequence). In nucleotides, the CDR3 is TGTGCCAGTAGTGTACAGGGTACCCAATCCTATGGCTACACCTTC. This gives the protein CASSVQGTQSYGYTF.

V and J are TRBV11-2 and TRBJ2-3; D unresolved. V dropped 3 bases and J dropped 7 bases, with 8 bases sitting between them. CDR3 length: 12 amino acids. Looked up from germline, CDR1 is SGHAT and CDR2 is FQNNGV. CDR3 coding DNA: TGTGCCAGCAGCTTCGGGCCAAATACGCAGTATTTT. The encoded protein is CASSFGPNTQYF.

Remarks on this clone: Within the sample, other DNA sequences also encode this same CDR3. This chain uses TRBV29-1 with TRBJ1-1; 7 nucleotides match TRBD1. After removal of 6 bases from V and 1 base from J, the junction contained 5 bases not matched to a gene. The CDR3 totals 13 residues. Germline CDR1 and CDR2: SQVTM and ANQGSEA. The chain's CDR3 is CSVFRTGNTEAFF. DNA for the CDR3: TGCAGCGTATTCCGGACAGGGAACACTGAAGCTTTCTTT.

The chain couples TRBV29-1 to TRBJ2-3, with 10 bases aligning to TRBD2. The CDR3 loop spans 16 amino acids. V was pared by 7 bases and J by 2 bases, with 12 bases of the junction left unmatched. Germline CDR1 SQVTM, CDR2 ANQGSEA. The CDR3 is CSAAGLADYHTDTQYF. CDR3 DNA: TGCAGCGCCGCCGGACTAGCGGACTACCACACAGATACGCAGTATTTT.

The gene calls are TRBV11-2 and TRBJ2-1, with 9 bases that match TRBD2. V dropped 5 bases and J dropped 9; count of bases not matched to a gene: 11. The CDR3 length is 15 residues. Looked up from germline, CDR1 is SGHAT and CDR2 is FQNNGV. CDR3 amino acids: CASSQMLAGVAEQFF. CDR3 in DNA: TGTGCCAGCAGCCAGATGTTAGCGGGAGTCGCTGAGCAGTTCTTC.

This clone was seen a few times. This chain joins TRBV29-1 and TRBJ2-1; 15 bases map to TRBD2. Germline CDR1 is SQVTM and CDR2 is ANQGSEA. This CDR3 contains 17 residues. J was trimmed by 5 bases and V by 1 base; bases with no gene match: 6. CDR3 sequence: CSVEVGLAGGFHNEQFF. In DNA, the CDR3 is TGCAGCGTTGAAGTCGGACTAGCGGGAGGGTTCCACAATGAGCAGTTCTTC.

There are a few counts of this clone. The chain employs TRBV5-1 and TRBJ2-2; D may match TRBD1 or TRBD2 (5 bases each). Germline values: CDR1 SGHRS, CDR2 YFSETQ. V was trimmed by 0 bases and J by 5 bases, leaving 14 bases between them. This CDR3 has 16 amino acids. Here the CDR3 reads CASSLGTGGRTGELFF. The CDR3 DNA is TGCGCCAGCAGCTTGGGAACAGGAGGAAGGACCGGGGAGCTGTTTTTT.

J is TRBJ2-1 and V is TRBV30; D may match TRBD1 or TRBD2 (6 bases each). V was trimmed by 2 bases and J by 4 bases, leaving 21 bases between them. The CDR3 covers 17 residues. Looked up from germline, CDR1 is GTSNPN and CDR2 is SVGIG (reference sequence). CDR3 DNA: TGTGCCTGGAGTAGGGGGATGACTAGTTTCAATTACAATGAGCAGTTCTTC. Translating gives CAWSRGMTSFNYNEQFF.

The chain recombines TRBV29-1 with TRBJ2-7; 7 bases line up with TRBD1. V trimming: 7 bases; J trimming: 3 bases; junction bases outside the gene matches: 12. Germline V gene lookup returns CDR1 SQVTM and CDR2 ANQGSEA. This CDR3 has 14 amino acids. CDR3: CSAGGAGGNYEQYF. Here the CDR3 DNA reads TGCAGCGCTGGTGGGGCAGGGGGTAACTACGAGCAGTACTTC.

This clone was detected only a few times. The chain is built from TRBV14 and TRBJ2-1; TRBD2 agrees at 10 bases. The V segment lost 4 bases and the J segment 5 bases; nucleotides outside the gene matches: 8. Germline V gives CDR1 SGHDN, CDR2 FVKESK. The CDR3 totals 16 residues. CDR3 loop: CASSLPYSGRHNEQFF. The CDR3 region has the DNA TGTGCCAGCAGCCTCCCTTATAGCGGGAGGCACAATGAGCAGTTCTTC.

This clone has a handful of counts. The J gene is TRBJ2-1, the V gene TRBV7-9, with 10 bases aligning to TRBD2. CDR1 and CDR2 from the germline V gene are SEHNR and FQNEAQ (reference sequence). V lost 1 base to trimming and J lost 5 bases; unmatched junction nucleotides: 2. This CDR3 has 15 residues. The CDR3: CASSLVTSGNNEQFF. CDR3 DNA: TGTGCCAGCAGCTTAGTAACTAGCGGGAACAATGAGCAGTTCTTC.

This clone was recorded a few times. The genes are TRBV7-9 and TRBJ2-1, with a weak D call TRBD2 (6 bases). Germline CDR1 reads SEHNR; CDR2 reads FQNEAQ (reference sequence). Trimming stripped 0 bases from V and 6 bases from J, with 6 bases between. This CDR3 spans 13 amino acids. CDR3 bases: TGTGCCAGCAGCTTAGCGACTAGCAATGAGCAGTTCTTC. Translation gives CASSLATSNEQFF. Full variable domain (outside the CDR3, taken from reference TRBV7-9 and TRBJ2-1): DTGVSQNPRHKITKRGQNVTFRCDPISEHNRLYWYRQTLGQGPEFLTYFQNEAQLEKSRLLSDRFSAERPKGSFSTLEIQRTEQGDSAMYLCASSLATSNEQFFGPGTRLTVL.

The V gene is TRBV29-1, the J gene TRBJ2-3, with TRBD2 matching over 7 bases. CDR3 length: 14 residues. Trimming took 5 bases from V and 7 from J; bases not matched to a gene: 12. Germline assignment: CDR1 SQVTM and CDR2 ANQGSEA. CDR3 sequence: CSVTWTRKVYTQYF. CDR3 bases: TGCAGCGTTACTTGGACTAGGAAGGTGTATACGCAGTATTTT.